This T cell receptor beta chain came from a study of T cells in Graves' hyperthyroidism and ophthalmopathy. Using RNA transcripts as the source, TCR beta CDR3 regions were amplified. Initially, a first-round RT-PCR of the TCR CDR3 employed the HTBI primer set. TCRdb reprocessed the multiplex PCR reads via MiXCR and lists one record per CDR3 protein. The sample has almost 500,000 distinct CDR3 sequences, 22% seen once. In this sample, this clonotype turned up a few times. The CDR3 loop spans 19 amino acids. Germline trimming cut 0 bases from V and 4 bases from J; bases unmatched to any gene: 12. The V gene is TRBV12-3 or TRBV12-4, the J gene TRBJ2-2; TRBD2 matches at 9 bases. This sequence originates from a woman between 70 and 85 years old with Graves' ophthalmopathy. Input material: blood. The CDR3 bases are TGTGCCAGCAGTTTAGCCCCCCTGGCGGCGGGAGGGCCCACCGGGGAGCTGTTTTTT. Protein product: CASSLAPLAAGGPTGELFF.